These 11 T cell receptor beta chains came from one sample sequenced in a study of blood T cells in healthy people across ages. The use of a sample-barcoded 5' primer and a J-beta primer mix characterized a second PCR of about 6 to 12 cycles. TCRdb recomputed calls from the 5' RACE reads with MiXCR, one row per CDR3 protein. The sample lists about 800,000 distinct CDR3 sequences; roughly 60% were seen once. Sequencing was carried out using blood. The source of these receptors is a young man in good health.

This clonotype was counted a few times. The rearrangement uses TRBV7-2 and TRBJ1-1; D not resolved. Per germline, CDR1 SGHTA and CDR2 FQGNSA. This CDR3 spans 15 amino acids. V was cut by 2 bases and J by 1 base, with 11 bases left in between. CDR3 in DNA: TGTGCCAGCAGCTTATTAAGCCGGTCGAACACTGAAGCTTTCTTT. It translates to CASSLLSRSNTEAFF. Full variable domain (missing parts from reference TRBV7-2 and TRBJ1-1): GAGVSQSPSNKVTEKGKDVELRCDPISGHTALYWYRQSLGQGLEFLIYFQGNSAPDKSGLPSDRFSAERTGGSVSTLTIQRTQQEDSAVYLCASSLLSRSNTEAFFGQGTRLTVV.

This sequence joins TRBV6-5 and TRBJ1-2, with no clear D. Germline loops: CDR1 MNHEY, CDR2 SVGAGI. V lost 6 bases, J lost 4 bases, and 15 bases lay in between. The CDR3 runs to 14 residues. The CDR3 loop is CASRGMRRTYGYTF. In nucleotides, the CDR3 is TGTGCCAGCAGGGGTATGAGGAGGACCTATGGCTACACCTTC.

This clonotype was detected a few times. At one end, the junction sequence differs from germline, possibly due to a read error. The chain couples TRBV12-3 or TRBV12-4 to TRBJ2-3, with D possibly being TRBD1 or TRBD2 (5 bases each). The CDR3 spans 14 residues. The CDR3 bases are TGTGCCAGCAGCTTAGCTGAGGGGACGGATACGCAGTATTTT. As protein: CASSLAEGTDTQYF.

The chain combines TRBV4-2 with TRBJ2-3; TRBD1 might be the D (6 bases). This CDR3 spans 17 amino acids. Germline CDR1 reads LGHNA; CDR2 reads YNFKEQ. Trimming left V 1 base short and J 2 bases short, with 16 bases between. CDR3 sequence: CASSQVSTGKNTDTQYF. The CDR3 DNA sequence: TGTGCCAGCAGCCAAGTCTCGACAGGCAAAAACACAGATACGCAGTATTTT.

This clonotype turned up a few times. J is TRBJ2-5 and V is TRBV11-2; D is perhaps TRBD2 (5 bases). The ends were cut back, 5 bases at V and 7 bases at J, with 20 bases in the middle. The CDR3 length is 15 residues. The germline V gene encodes CDR1 SGHAT and CDR2 FQNNGV. The DNA for the CDR3 is TGTGCCAGCAGCAAAATTCTGGTCGGGGTAGGGACCCAGTACTTC. It yields the protein CASSKILVGVGTQYF.

This chain joins TRBV20-1 and TRBJ2-1; D is ambiguous. Germline values: CDR1 DFQATT, CDR2 SNEGSKA (reference sequence). The CDR3 extends over 14 amino acids. V lost 2 bases and J 3 bases, leaving 11 bases between the germline ends. The CDR3 is CSARPMAVYNEQFF. The CDR3 coding sequence is TGCAGTGCTAGACCCATGGCAGTCTACAATGAGCAGTTCTTC.

This chain connects TRBV7-9 to TRBJ2-3; TRBD2 aligns across 11 bases. The V gene end was trimmed by 5 bases and the J gene end by 7 bases; junction bases not matched to a gene: 14. Germline loops: CDR1 SEHNR, CDR2 FQNEAQ (reference sequence). The CDR3 length is 17 residues. The CDR3 loop is CASSPLTSGGLPNTQYF. CDR3 DNA: TGTGCCAGCAGCCCACTTACTAGCGGGGGCCTCCCGAATACGCAGTATTTT.

This clonotype was recorded a few times. This chain joins TRBV11-2 and TRBJ2-7; D unclear. Deletions cut 0 bases from V and 3 bases from J, with 12 bases between. The CDR3 totals 15 residues. Germline CDR1 and CDR2: SGHAT and FQNNGV. CDR3 region: CASSLDLGFNYEQYF. CDR3 coding DNA: TGTGCCAGCAGCTTAGATCTCGGCTTCAACTACGAGCAGTACTTC.

V usage is TRBV6-2 or TRBV6-3 and J usage is TRBJ1-1, with 7 bases fitting TRBD1. The CDR3 contains 17 residues. The germline V gene encodes CDR1 MNHEY and CDR2 SVGEGT. With V trimmed by 7 bases and J by 1 base, 15 bases remained unmatched. CDR3 protein: CASTKAGGDLKNTEAFF. In DNA, the CDR3 is TGTGCCAGCACTAAAGCAGGGGGGGATCTCAAGAACACTGAAGCTTTCTTT.

This clonotype showed up many times. This chain joins TRBV7-2 and TRBJ2-7; the D is unclear. V shed 8 bases and J shed 0 bases, with 8 bases lying between them. Germline V gene data show CDR1 as SGHTA and CDR2 as FQGNSA. The CDR3 runs to 12 residues. The CDR3 spells CASSPNSYEQYF. CDR3 coding DNA: TGTGCCAGCTCACCTAACTCCTACGAGCAGTACTTC.

In its sample, this clonotype was seen a few times. V usage is TRBV28 and J usage is TRBJ1-6; D is unclear. V was pared by 5 bases and J by 7 bases, with 12 bases between. Germline V gene sequence: CDR1 MDHEN, CDR2 SYDVKM. The length of the CDR3 is 14 residues. CDR3 nucleotide sequence: TGTGCCAGCAGTCCGGTGGCGGAGAATTCACCCCTCCACTTT. This sequence encodes CASSPVAENSPLHF.